This entry describes one TCR beta chain. The data belong to a study of blood T cell repertoires in COVID-19. Study-level information: The study drew acute and convalescent COVID-19 samples from the United States, Italy and Spain. T cells, B-cell-depleted T cells, or PBMCs provided the cDNA or gDNA that served as material.

Per the original methods: Reference gene primer amplification in the assay estimated nucleated cell counts. The assay was immunoSEQ multiplex PCR, and TCRdb's table has in-frame clones only and misses some. V, J and clone size are those of that table, while D and trimming were read from the DNA. The sample carries roughly 300,000 clones, roughly 83% recorded once. Enrolled during active infection, Seattle patients were then followed longitudinally. Per germline, CDR1 LNHDA and CDR2 SQIVND (reference sequence). Between the trimmed V and J ends, which lost 2 bases and 6 bases, there was a span of 14 bases. This CDR3 contains 15 residues.

The sequence came from a human donor with COVID-19, enrolled during active disease. The donor label of this sample is uncertain. The chain combines TRBV19 with TRBJ2-1; tentatively, D is TRBD2 (5 bases). The sequencing sample was made of peripheral blood. The CDR3 spells CASSILPSPGNEQFF. The CDR3 nucleotides are TGTGCCAGTAGTATATTGCCTAGCCCGGGCAATGAGCAGTTCTTC.